Sequencing of this TCR beta chain was carried out in a study of early T cells in non-severe SARS-CoV-2 infection. This clonotype counts as medium-sized. The junction departs from germline at one end; a sequencing error may be responsible. This CDR3 is built from 16 residues. Looked up from germline, CDR1 is KGHDR and CDR2 is SFDVKD. TCRdb re-called the 5' RACE reads with MiXCR, one entry per CDR3 protein. Here the sample spans 45,000 to 55,000 distinct CDR3 sequences, more than 9% being singletons. The chain employs TRBV24-1 and TRBJ2-7; D is perhaps TRBD1 (5 bases). The sample taken for sequencing was whole blood. The receptor's source is an adult who was a healthcare worker with PCR-confirmed SARS-CoV-2 infection or an uninfected control (not recorded which). The DNA of the CDR3 is TGTGCCACCAGTGATTCTCGGCAGGGCGCCTCCAACGAGCAGTACTTC. Protein: CATSDSRQGASNEQYF.